These 28 T cell receptor beta chains were all obtained from the same sample, sequenced in a study of OX40 agonist ivuxolimab in advanced cancers. Only in-frame clones appear in the TCRdb table, and some are missing; sequencing was by immunoSEQ multiplex PCR. Counted here are 78,000 or so clones, 85% to 95% occurring once; the ten biggest clones make up around 2.8%. Specimen: CD4+ or CD8+ T cells sorted from blood, collected in a trial of the OX40 agonist ivuxolimab. Receptor source: an adult with an advanced solid tumor such as melanoma, head and neck, liver or kidney cancer.

The rearrangement uses TRBV19 and TRBJ1-1; tentative D call: TRBD1 (6 bases). V shed 5 bases and J shed 1 base, with 14 bases lying between them. CDR3 length: 15 amino acids. CDR1 LNHDA and CDR2 SQIVND come from the germline V gene (reference sequence). The CDR3 loop is CASSRPGAKNTEAFF. The CDR3 coding sequence is TGTGCCAGTAGTCGGCCAGGGGCGAAGAACACTGAAGCTTTCTTT.

The chain couples TRBV7-2 to TRBJ2-7; 11 bases are shared with TRBD2. Germline assignment: CDR1 SGHTA and CDR2 FQGNSA. The J segment lost 1 base and the V segment lost 5 bases, leaving 4 bases of the junction unmatched. CDR3 length equals 15 residues. CDR3 amino acids: CASSRTSGSSYEQYF. The DNA of the CDR3 is TGTGCCAGCAGCCGGACTAGCGGGTCTTCCTACGAGCAGTACTTC.

The chain couples TRBV2 to TRBJ2-7; D call uncertain. V gave up 5 bases and J gave up 4 bases, with 15 bases separating them. CDR1 and CDR2 (germline): SNHLY, FYNNEI. The CDR3 has 14 residues. This CDR3 is CASSTAPRQYEQYF. Here the CDR3 DNA reads TGTGCCAGCAGTACAGCGCCAAGGCAATACGAGCAGTACTTC.

CDR3 in DNA: TGTGCCAGCAGTGAACAGGGGGCGAGGGACTACAATGAGCAGTTCTTC. This gives the protein CASSEQGARDYNEQFF. The chain links TRBV6-1 to TRBJ2-1; 8 bases map to TRBD1. The V and J ends lost 2 bases and 3 bases, in that order; junction bases with no gene match: 6. The CDR3 runs to 16 residues. Looked up from germline, CDR1 is MNHNS and CDR2 is SASEGT.

The rearrangement joins TRBV4-2 to TRBJ1-5; 10 bases map to TRBD1. V lost 5 bases and J lost 5; bases outside the gene matches: 9. Germline CDR1 reads LGHNA; CDR2 reads YNFKEQ. The CDR3 has 16 amino acids. CDR3 loop: CASSAGPGQGYQPQHF. In nucleotides, the CDR3 is TGTGCCAGCAGCGCGGGTCCGGGACAGGGGTATCAGCCCCAGCATTTT.

This sequence joins TRBV5-4 and TRBJ1-1, with 8 positions matching TRBD1. The CDR3 is 12 residues long. The ends lost 3 bases at V and 8 bases at J; junction bases unmatched: 3. The germline V gene encodes CDR1 SGHNT and CDR2 YYREEE (reference sequence). The CDR3 DNA is TGTGCCAGCAGCTCCCGACAGGGGGAAGCTTTCTTT. Its translation: CASSSRQGEAFF.

In this sample, this clone turned up once. The CDR3 coding sequence is TGTGCCAGCAGTTTCGCGGGACAAGGGACCTTTGCAACTAATGAAAAACTGTTTTTT. It translates to CASSFAGQGTFATNEKLFF. The V gene is TRBV28, the J gene TRBJ1-4; possible D gene TRBD1, 6 bases. V lost 3 bases to trimming and J lost 0 bases, with 20 bases between them. This CDR3 spans 19 amino acids. From germline, CDR1 is MDHEN and CDR2 SYDVKM.

The chain has TRBV5-1 and TRBJ1-1; D may be TRBD1 (5 bases). Germline CDR1 SGHRS, CDR2 YFSETQ. V gave up 0 bases and J gave up 5 bases, with 14 bases separating them. The CDR3 spans 15 residues. The CDR3 bases are TGCGCCAGCAGCTTGGAGTGGGGGACCCTAACTGAAGCTTTCTTT. Its translation is CASSLEWGTLTEAFF.

This chain links TRBV27 with TRBJ2-2; a weak D match, TRBD2 (5 bases). The CDR3 runs to 14 residues. V was cut by 2 bases and J by 7 bases, with 11 bases left in between. CDR1 is MNHEY, CDR2 SMNVEV, per germline (reference sequence). The CDR3: CASSLSLAHGELFF. The CDR3 DNA reads TGTGCCAGCAGTTTAAGCCTAGCCCACGGGGAGCTGTTTTTT.

This chain uses TRBV19 with TRBJ1-6, with 9 nucleotides matching TRBD1. Germline CDR1 and CDR2: LNHDA and SQIVND (reference sequence). V trimming: 10 bases; J trimming: 11 bases; junction bases outside the gene matches: 9. The CDR3 loop spans 13 amino acids. The CDR3 DNA is TGTGCCACGTCCGGGACAGGGTATACACCCCTCCACTTT. This encodes CATSGTGYTPLHF.

The chain combines TRBV2 with TRBJ1-2; D is possibly TRBD1 (6 bases). The V gene lost 4 bases and the J gene lost 4 bases, with 13 bases spanning the gap. The germline V gene has CDR1 SNHLY and CDR2 FYNNEI. The CDR3 extends over 14 amino acids. Written as DNA, the CDR3 is TGTGCCAGCAGTGCTGGGGGCAGGGGCTATGGCTACACCTTC. Its translation is CASSAGGRGYGYTF.

V and J are TRBV5-5 and TRBJ2-1; TRBD1 matches 10 bases. Germline values: CDR1 SGHKS, CDR2 YYEKEE (reference sequence). There are 14 residues in the CDR3. The trim removed 5 bases at V and 7 bases at J, leaving 6 bases unmatched. CDR3 loop: CASSPGTGVNEQFF. For the CDR3, the DNA is TGTGCCAGCAGTCCCGGGACAGGGGTAAATGAGCAGTTCTTC.

This chain joins TRBV6-1 and TRBJ2-1; 7 bases match TRBD2. After removal of 8 bases from V and 1 base from J, the junction contained 8 bases not matched to a gene. Germline V gene lookup returns CDR1 MNHNS and CDR2 SASEGT. The CDR3 has 15 amino acids. The CDR3 region is CASFGGGESYNEQFF. The CDR3 DNA reads TGTGCCAGCTTTGGTGGGGGGGAATCCTACAATGAGCAGTTCTTC.

This clone has a handful of counts. V and J are TRBV7-9 and TRBJ1-6, with D unresolved. V dropped 5 bases and J dropped 5 bases, with 10 bases sitting between them. Germline CDR1 and CDR2: SEHNR and FQNEAQ (reference sequence). The CDR3 is 14 residues long. For the CDR3, the DNA is TGTGCCAGCAGCCCCGGAAGGGATAATTCACCCCTCCACTTT. Translated: CASSPGRDNSPLHF.

The chain couples TRBV28 to TRBJ2-7; 9 bases fit TRBD1. CDR3 length: 16 amino acids. The germline gives CDR1 MDHEN, CDR2 SYDVKM. J gave up 3 bases and V 5 bases, and 11 bases lay outside the gene matches. Here the CDR3 reads CASSRTGAGTYYEQYF. The CDR3 bases are TGTGCCAGCAGTCGGACAGGGGCCGGGACCTACTACGAGCAGTACTTC.

On this clone itself: Other nucleotide sequences from this sample produce the same CDR3. The chain joins TRBV5-1 to TRBJ1-1, with TRBD1 as a possible D gene (5 bases). The CDR3 loop spans 14 amino acids. Trimming removed 0 bases from V and 1 base from J, with 7 bases in between. Germline V CDR1 and CDR2: SGHRS, YFSETQ. CDR3 amino acids: CASSLGTGNTEAFF. CDR3 nucleotides: TGCGCCAGCAGCTTGGGAACAGGGAACACTGAAGCTTTCTTT.

This clone was seen only once. The CDR3 DNA is TGTGCCAGCACCCCCTGGGCCGAAAGAAGCTATGGCTACACCTTC. Translated, it gives CASTPWAERSYGYTF. This chain connects TRBV6-4 to TRBJ1-2, with D hard to call. Germline CDR1 and CDR2: MRHNA and SNTAGT. This CDR3 is 15 amino acids long. Trimming took off 7 bases at V and 4 bases at J, with 19 bases between the two ends.

The J gene is TRBJ1-2, the V gene TRBV28; 7 bases match TRBD1. V was clipped by 5 bases and J by 0 bases; unmatched bases: 12. Germline V gene data show CDR1 as MDHEN and CDR2 as SYDVKM. This CDR3 is 17 amino acids long. This chain's CDR3 is CASSTSGTAVANYGYTF. In DNA form, the CDR3 reads TGTGCCAGCAGTACTTCCGGGACAGCGGTAGCTAACTATGGCTACACCTTC.

V gene TRBV6-1 combines with J gene TRBJ1-2; 7 bases align to TRBD1. This CDR3 spans 14 amino acids. In germline, CDR1 is MNHNS, CDR2 SASEGT. The trim removed 6 bases at V and 4 bases at J, leaving 8 bases unmatched. In DNA, the CDR3 is TGTGCCAGCAGGGACAGGACAAGCATCTATGGCTACACCTTC. Translation: CASRDRTSIYGYTF.

The chain combines TRBV27 with TRBJ2-3, with 8 bases matching TRBD1. The CDR3 has 15 amino acids. The junction had 4 bases not matched to a gene; V was cut back by 5 bases and J by 0 bases. The germline gives CDR1 MNHEY, CDR2 SMNVEV (reference sequence). CDR3 residues: CASSLWTGSTDTQYF. CDR3 DNA: TGTGCCAGCAGTCTCTGGACAGGGAGCACAGATACGCAGTATTTT.

The rearrangement uses TRBV7-2 and TRBJ1-1; 9 bases are a match to TRBD1. V was clipped by 3 bases and J by 6 bases; unmatched bases: 8. This CDR3 contains 15 residues. Germline-derived CDR1 and CDR2 are SGHTA and FQGNSA. This CDR3 reads CASSFYRGRIPEAFF. Written as DNA, the CDR3 is TGTGCCAGCAGCTTTTACAGGGGGCGCATCCCTGAAGCTTTCTTT.

This rearrangement joins TRBV6-6 to TRBJ1-1; D remains ambiguous. CDR1 and CDR2 (germline): MNHNY, SVGAGI (reference sequence). V lost 6 bases and J lost 7, with 18 bases in between. CDR3 size: 14 residues. The CDR3 nucleotides are TGTGCCAGCAGATACCCACGGGGTCGAGATGAAGCTTTCTTT. Its protein is CASRYPRGRDEAFF.

The chain couples TRBV7-9 to TRBJ1-1; unclear D gene. The CDR3 extends over 15 amino acids. Per the germline V gene, CDR1 is SEHNR and CDR2 is FQNEAQ (reference sequence). V was shortened by 0 bases and J by 1 base, with 9 bases between the two germline ends. In DNA, the CDR3 is TGTGCCAGCAGCTTAGCTACGGTTGGGAACACTGAAGCTTTCTTT. This codes for CASSLATVGNTEAFF.

The V and J genes are TRBV6-1 and TRBJ2-1, with 7 bases identical to TRBD2. After removal of 7 bases from V and 6 bases from J, the junction contained 9 bases not matched to a gene. The CDR3 has 14 residues. Germline V gives CDR1 MNHNS, CDR2 SASEGT. In DNA, the CDR3 is TGTGCCAGCAACTCGGGACTAACCGTCAATGAGCAGTTCTTC. Amino acid sequence: CASNSGLTVNEQFF.

The chain employs TRBV10-3 and TRBJ2-2, with 9 bases identical to TRBD2. This CDR3 is 20 amino acids long. Per the germline V gene, CDR1 is ENHRY and CDR2 is SYGVKD. The V gene end was trimmed by 0 bases and the J gene end by 1 base; junction bases not matched to a gene: 12. CDR3 DNA sequence: TGTGCCATCAGTGAGTCTCGTCTAGCGGGGTCCCATCTGAACACCGGGGAGCTGTTTTTT. Translating gives CAISESRLAGSHLNTGELFF.

This clone was detected once. The V call is TRBV28, the J call TRBJ1-4, with a possible D match to TRBD1 (6 bases). The V gene's germline CDR1 is MDHEN and CDR2 SYDVKM. V was cut by 3 bases and J by 7 bases, with 12 bases left in between. The CDR3 consists of 14 residues. This CDR3 reads CASSLRGATEKLFF. The CDR3, as DNA: TGTGCCAGCAGTTTGAGGGGGGCTACTGAAAAACTGTTTTTT.

This clone was observed once. The chain joins TRBV5-5 to TRBJ2-5, with D tentatively TRBD2 (5 bases). The CDR3 length is 15 residues. Germline CDR1 reads SGHKS; CDR2 reads YYEKEE (reference sequence). Between the trimmed V and J ends, which lost 4 bases and 5 bases, there was a span of 18 bases. The chain's CDR3 is CASSASVRWEETQYF. The CDR3 nucleotides read TGTGCCAGCAGCGCCTCCGTGCGGTGGGAGGAGACCCAGTACTTC.

This clone occurred once. This chain connects TRBV2 to TRBJ1-6; the D is unclear. Trimming removed 8 bases from V and 7 bases from J, with 15 bases in between. This CDR3 region has 14 residues. The germline V gene encodes CDR1 SNHLY and CDR2 FYNNEI. CDR3 DNA: TGTGCCAGCGGGAAAGGACTGGTCAATTCACCCCTCCACTTT. It is translated as CASGKGLVNSPLHF.